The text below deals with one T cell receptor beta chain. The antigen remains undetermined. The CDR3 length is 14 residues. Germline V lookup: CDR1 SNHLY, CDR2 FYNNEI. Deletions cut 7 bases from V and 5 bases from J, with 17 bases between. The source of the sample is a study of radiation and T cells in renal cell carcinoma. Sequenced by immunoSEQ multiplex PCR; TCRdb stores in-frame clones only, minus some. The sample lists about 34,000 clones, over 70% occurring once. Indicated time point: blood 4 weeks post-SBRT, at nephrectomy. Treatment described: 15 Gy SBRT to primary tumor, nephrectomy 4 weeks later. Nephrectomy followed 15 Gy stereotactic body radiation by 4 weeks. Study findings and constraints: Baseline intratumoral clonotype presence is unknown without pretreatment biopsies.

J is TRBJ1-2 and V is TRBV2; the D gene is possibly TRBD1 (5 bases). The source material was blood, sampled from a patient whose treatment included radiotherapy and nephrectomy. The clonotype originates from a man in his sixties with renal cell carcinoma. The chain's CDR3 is CASTDPGRGYGYTF. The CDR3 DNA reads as TGTGCCAGCACCGATCCGGGACGGGGATATGGCTACACCTTC.